This TCR beta chain came from a study of blood T cell repertoires in COVID-19. For the study at large: The cDNA or gDNA used as material had been derived from T cells, B-cell-depleted T cells, or PBMCs.

The CDR3 loop spans 16 amino acids. Trimming removed 2 bases from V and 2 bases from J, with 14 bases in between. Germline CDR1 KGHSH, CDR2 LQKENI. In the authors' workflow: Counts of nucleated cells, estimated from reference gene primer amplification, were obtained. Produced via immunoSEQ multiplex PCR; TCRdb's table is partial and in-frame only. V, J and clone size derive from that table, while D and trimming were established from the DNA sequence. The data hold some 140,000 clones, with 79% observed a single time. The receptor was isolated from a man between 60 and 75 years old with acute or convalescent COVID-19. The chain has TRBV18 and TRBJ2-3; a possible D gene is TRBD2 (6 bases). The material sequenced was peripheral blood. The CDR3 spells CASSPVMAGYTDTQYF. In nucleotides, the CDR3 is TGTGCCAGCTCACCAGTTATGGCGGGGTACACAGATACGCAGTATTTT.